The 6 T cell receptor beta chains below come from one sample, sequenced in a study of CD8 T cells in Susac syndrome. Random hexamers were used to reverse transcribe an amount of roughly 0.45 to 1 ug RNA. TCRdb re-analysed the immunoSEQ multiplex PCR reads in MiXCR, keeping a single row per CDR3 protein. The sample has about 190,000 distinct CDR3 sequences, approximately 94% seen once. Sequenced: CD4+ T cells from PBMCs. The receptor source for this set is a human donor with Susac syndrome.

The chain couples TRBV18 to TRBJ2-4, with 9 bases lining up with TRBD2. After removal of 0 bases from V and 0 bases from J, the junction contained 9 bases not matched to a gene. Germline loops: CDR1 KGHSH, CDR2 LQKENI. The CDR3 sequence is 19 residues long. The DNA for the CDR3 is TGTGCCAGCTCACCACCGGGGCTAGCGGGGTCACTAGCCAAAAACATTCAGTACTTC. It is translated as CASSPPGLAGSLAKNIQYF.

This chain uses TRBV29-1 with TRBJ2-3; 11 bases match TRBD1. Germline CDR1 SQVTM, CDR2 ANQGSEA. CDR3 length: 14 amino acids. The ends lost 6 bases at V and 3 bases at J; junction bases unmatched: 5. Here the CDR3 reads CSVEDRGLTDTQYF. Written as DNA, the CDR3 is TGCAGCGTAGAGGACAGGGGGCTTACAGATACGCAGTATTTT.

V is TRBV2 and J is TRBJ1-4; TRBD1 agrees at 7 bases. The V gene end was trimmed by 7 bases and the J gene end by 2 bases; junction bases not matched to a gene: 4. The germline gives CDR1 SNHLY, CDR2 FYNNEI. The CDR3 is made up of 14 amino acids. The CDR3 DNA is TGTGCCAGCACCACCAGGGGGACTAATGAAAAACTGTTTTTT. Translating gives CASTTRGTNEKLFF.

This clonotype was recorded once. The chain links TRBV30 to TRBJ1-2; D might be TRBD1 (6 bases). The CDR3 consists of 13 residues. The germline V and J ends were trimmed by 4 bases and 5 bases, with 14 bases remaining between them. Germline CDR1 reads GTSNPN; CDR2 reads SVGIG (reference sequence). The CDR3 coding sequence is TGTGCCTGGAAGGAACAGGGCCCTTATGGCTACACCTTC. Protein product: CAWKEQGPYGYTF.

The chain carries TRBV5-6 and TRBJ1-2; D might be TRBD1 (5 bases). Per the germline V gene, CDR1 is SGHDT and CDR2 is YYEEEE. V lost 4 bases and J lost 4, with 11 bases in between. This CDR3 spans 13 amino acids. CDR3 bases: TGTGCCAGCAGCCCGGGACGGAGCTATGGCTACACCTTC. Amino acid sequence: CASSPGRSYGYTF. The whole variable domain, remainder taken from reference TRBV5-6 and TRBJ1-2, is DAGVTQSPTHLIKTRGQQVTLRCSPKSGHDTVSWYQQALGQGPQFIFQYYEEEERQRGNFPDRFSGHQFPNYSSELNVNALLLGDSALYLCASSPGRSYGYTFGSGTRLTVV.

The chain carries TRBV28 and TRBJ2-5, with no clear D. The V and J ends lost 8 bases and 5 bases respectively, with 9 bases between them. This CDR3 region has 11 residues. Germline V lookup: CDR1 MDHEN, CDR2 SYDVKM. DNA of the CDR3: TGTGCCAGCGCCAGACTGGAGACCCAGTACTTC. Amino acid sequence: CASARLETQYF.